The clone carrying this TCR beta chain was seen at least ten times. These data are taken from a study of T cells in Graves' hyperthyroidism and ophthalmopathy. Across the study: Peripheral blood was secured at the point of initial diagnosis, before any treatment.

Researchers took RNA transcripts and amplified the TCR beta CDR3 regions from them. Initially, a first-round RT-PCR of the TCR CDR3 employed the HTBI primer set. A single record per CDR3 protein comes from TCRdb applying MiXCR to the multiplex PCR reads. The data hold about 620,000 distinct CDR3 sequences, with around 15% observed a single time. V lost 7 bases and J lost 1, with 24 bases in between. This CDR3 is built from 18 residues. Germline values: CDR1 MNHEY, CDR2 SMNVEV (reference sequence). Graves' hyperthyroidism qualified as stable when ophthalmopathy did not progress within 18 months. The V gene is TRBV27, the J gene TRBJ2-3, with D perhaps given as TRBD1 or TRBD2 (5 bases each). Sequencing was done on a sample of blood. The TCR comes from a woman aged 30 to 39 with Graves' hyperthyroidism. This CDR3 reads CASTPWGSGPMGTDTQYF. Written as DNA, the CDR3 is TGTGCCAGCACCCCTTGGGGGAGCGGACCCATGGGCACAGATACGCAGTATTTT.